This TCR beta chain was identified during a study of neoadjuvant nivolumab and ipilimumab in lung cancer (dated by TCRdb to about 2020). Regarding the research as a whole: Intravenous nivolumab was dosed at 3 mg/kg on days 1, 15 and 29, and in the combination arm ipilimumab 1 mg/kg was added on day 1 only. The primary trial endpoint was the major pathologic response (MPR) rate in the intention-to-treat population in each study arm. In the trial, almost 45 patients with operable NSCLC were treated, of whom some 23 were randomized to nivolumab monotherapy and roughly 21 to nivolumab plus ipilimumab. The study compared TCR repertoires in pretherapy (baseline) peripheral blood with TCR repertoires in tumors resected at surgery following neoadjuvant immune checkpoint blockade. Matched pretherapy and resected tumor pairs were analyzed for seven patients, of whom four received nivolumab and three received nivolumab plus ipilimumab. What the research found in general, with its limitations: From pretherapy to surgery, tumor T-cell richness and clonality increased in three of three dual-therapy tumors but in only two of four nivolumab-treated tumors. TCR richness and clonality were greater in resected tumors than in tumor-adjacent uninvolved lung, and increases were seen in more dual-therapy-treated tumors. TCR sequencing was performed in a small number of samples. No significant correlation was found between TCR clonality and pathologic tumor regression, and only a single major-pathologic-response sample was available for the analysis of TCR clonality versus pathologic tumor regression. Richness in tumors resected after neoadjuvant therapy showed a positive correlation with pretherapy blood TCR richness (Spearman R ≈ 0.87).

The junction shows trimming of 0 bases on V and 5 bases on J, and the gene matches do not reach 17 bases of it. As encoded in the germline V gene, CDR1 is SGDLS while CDR2 is YYNGEE. The CDR3 numbers 19 residues from cysteine through phenylalanine. Just CDR3 DNA is preserved here, 57 bases in frame from base 1. Sample time point, as interpreted from the label and publication: pretherapy, before neoadjuvant immune checkpoint inhibitors. Samples came from the phase 2 randomized NEOSTAR trial, which tested neoadjuvant nivolumab or nivolumab plus ipilimumab followed by surgery in operable NSCLC. Preparation of the library involved the immunoSEQ multiplex PCR assay. For the original study's pipeline: Repertoires were summarized in terms of richness and clonality, and significantly expanded and contracted clones between pre- and post-therapy samples were identified. TCRdb re-hosts the immuneACCESS table, in-frame sequences only. Its copies lack some clones; in the studies checked, an unresolved V gene accounts for under half of them, and the cause for the rest is not known. V and J calls and clone size are those listed in that table; D and trimming were worked out from the DNA. This sample holds roughly 45,000 clones; around 89% were observed only once. The leading ten clones occupy about 4% of the sample.

As concerns this clone: Its antigen has not been determined. Base qualities were left out, and no much larger clone turns up one base away.

The clonotype was recovered from an adult with non-small cell lung cancer. Some clones in this sample may be carry-over from other donors' samples. The specimen was blood, collected before neoadjuvant nivolumab, alone or with ipilimumab. The rearrangement combines TRBV9 with TRBJ2-1; 7 of the junction bases match TRBD1. The DNA sequence is TGTGCCAGCAGCGTAGGAGGTGGAAGAGGAGACAGGGCCAACAATGAGCAGTTCTTC. The resulting protein is CASSVGGGRGDRANNEQFF.